The present T cell receptor beta chain was sequenced within a study of T cells in Graves' hyperthyroidism and ophthalmopathy. Regions amplified from RNA transcripts were the TCR beta CDR3 regions. With the HTBI primer set, the TCR CDR3 went through a first round of RT-PCR. In TCRdb, the multiplex PCR reads were re-called with MiXCR into one record per CDR3 protein. The sample consists of 300,000 to 350,000 distinct CDR3 sequences, 20% to 25% of them appearing once. CDR1 is SGHRS, CDR2 YFSETQ, per germline. This CDR3 comprises 20 residues. The ends lost 2 bases at V and 5 bases at J; junction bases unmatched: 21. This clonotype was seen ten or more times.

The V gene is TRBV5-1, the J gene TRBJ2-5; TRBD2 matches 10 bases. Material: blood. This receptor was taken from a woman between 45 and 60 years old with Graves' hyperthyroidism. CDR3 residues: CASSLRLAGESGGGSETQYF. The CDR3 DNA is TGCGCCAGCAGCTTACGGCTAGCGGGAGAATCTGGTGGAGGCTCGGAGACCCAGTACTTC.